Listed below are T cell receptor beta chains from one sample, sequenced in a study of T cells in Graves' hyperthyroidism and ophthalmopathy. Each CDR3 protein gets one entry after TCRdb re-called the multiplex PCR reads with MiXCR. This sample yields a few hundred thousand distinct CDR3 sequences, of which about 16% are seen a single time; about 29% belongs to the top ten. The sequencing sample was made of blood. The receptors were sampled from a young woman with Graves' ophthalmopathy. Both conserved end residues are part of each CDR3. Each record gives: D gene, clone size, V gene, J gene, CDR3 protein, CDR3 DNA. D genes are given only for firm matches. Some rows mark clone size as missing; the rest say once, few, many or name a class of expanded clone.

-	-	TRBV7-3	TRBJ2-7	CASSLGGMSSYEQYF	TGTGCCAGCAGCTTAGGCGGGATGAGCTCCTACGAGCAGTACTTC
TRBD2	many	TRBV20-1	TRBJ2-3	CSARGLAGTDTQYF	TGCAGTGCTAGGGGACTAGCGGGAACAGATACGCAGTATTTT
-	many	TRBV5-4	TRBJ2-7	CASSSPKSSYEQYF	TGTGCCAGCAGCTCGCCAAAGAGCTCCTACGAGCAGTACTTC
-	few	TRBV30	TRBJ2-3	CAWIGNRPDTQYF	TGTGCCTGGATTGGAAACCGACCGGATACGCAGTATTTT
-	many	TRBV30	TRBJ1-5	CAWSGDNNQPQHF	TGTGCCTGGAGCGGAGACAACAATCAGCCCCAGCATTTT
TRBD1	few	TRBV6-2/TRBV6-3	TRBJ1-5	CASSYSTGVGSNQPQHF	TGTGCCAGCAGTTACTCAACAGGGGTTGGAAGCAATCAGCCCCAGCATTTT
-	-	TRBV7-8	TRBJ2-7	CASSTRDAYEQYF	TGTGCCAGCAGCACCCGGGACGCATACGAGCAGTACTTC
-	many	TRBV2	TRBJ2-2	CASSEIQINTGELFF	TGTGCCAGCAGTGAAATTCAGATTAACACCGGGGAGCTGTTTTTT
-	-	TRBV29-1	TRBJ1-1	CSVAGVTEAFF	TGCAGCGTTGCGGGGGTCACTGAAGCTTTCTTT
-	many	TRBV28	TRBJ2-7	CASSLRAAGSDEQYF	TGTGCCAGCAGTTTAAGAGCCGCCGGGTCCGACGAGCAGTACTTC
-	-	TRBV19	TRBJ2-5	CASSILGQETQYF	TGTGCCAGTAGTATCCTTGGGCAAGAGACCCAGTACTTC
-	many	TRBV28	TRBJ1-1	CASSYGQSTEAFF	TGTGCCAGCAGCTACGGGCAGTCCACTGAAGCTTTCTTT
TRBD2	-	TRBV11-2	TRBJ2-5	CASSQGLAGIGETQYF	TGTGCCAGCAGTCAAGGACTAGCGGGAATCGGTGAGACCCAGTACTTC
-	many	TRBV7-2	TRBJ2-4	CASSTQTGMAKNIQYF	TGTGCCAGCAGCACCCAAACGGGTATGGCCAAAAACATTCAGTACTTC
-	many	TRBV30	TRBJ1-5	CAWSATAGDQPQHF	TGTGCCTGGAGTGCGACAGCCGGTGATCAGCCCCAGCATTTT
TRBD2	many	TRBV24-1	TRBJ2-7	CATSAQTSGSRYEQYF	TGTGCCACCAGTGCCCAGACTAGCGGGAGCCGCTACGAGCAGTACTTC
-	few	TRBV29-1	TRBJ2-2	CSVLRPNTGELFF	TGCAGCGTTCTTAGACCGAACACCGGGGAGCTGTTTTTT
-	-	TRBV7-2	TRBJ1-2	CASSLALREGGYTF	TGTGCCAGCAGCTTAGCGCTAAGGGAGGGTGGCTACACCTTC
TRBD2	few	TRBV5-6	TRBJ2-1	CASSLATSAEQFF	TGTGCCAGCAGCTTAGCGACTAGCGCGGAGCAGTTCTTC
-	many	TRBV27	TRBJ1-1	CASSGHTRVVNTEAFF	TGTGCCAGCAGCGGGCACACCCGGGTCGTGAACACTGAAGCTTTCTTT
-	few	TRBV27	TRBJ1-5	CASSFSGFDQPQHF	TGTGCCAGCAGTTTTTCAGGGTTCGATCAGCCCCAGCATTTT
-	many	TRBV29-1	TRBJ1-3	CSVAVGASNGNTIYF	TGCAGCGTTGCTGTCGGGGCAAGCAACGGAAACACCATATATTTT
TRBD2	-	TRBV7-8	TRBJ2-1	CASRLGGRANEQFF	TGTGCCAGCAGGCTGGGCGGGAGGGCCAATGAGCAGTTCTTC
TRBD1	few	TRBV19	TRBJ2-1	CASSIGTTGGFTGSYNEQFF	TGTGCCAGTAGTATAGGTACGACAGGGGGCTTCACAGGCTCGTACAATGAGCAGTTCTTC
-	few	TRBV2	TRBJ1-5	CATSDGFGQPQHF	TGTGCCACCAGTGATGGGTTTGGACAGCCCCAGCATTTT
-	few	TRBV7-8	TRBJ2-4	CASSLGVAVQYF	TGTGCCAGCAGCTTAGGAGTAGCGGTTCAGTACTTC
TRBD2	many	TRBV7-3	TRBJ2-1	CASSLSPAGAGGVLDEQFF	TGTGCCAGCAGCTTATCTCCTGCCGGGGCGGGAGGGGTACTTGATGAGCAGTTCTTC
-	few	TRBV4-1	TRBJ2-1	CASSLETYEQFF	TGCGCCAGCAGCCTGGAGACTTATGAGCAGTTCTTC
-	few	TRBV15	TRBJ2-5	CATSRLDWREQETQYF	TGTGCCACCAGCAGATTAGACTGGAGGGAACAAGAGACCCAGTACTTC
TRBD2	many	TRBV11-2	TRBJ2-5	CASSLGRGGRVPQETQYF	TGTGCCAGCAGCTTAGGGCGGGGGGGCAGGGTCCCCCAAGAGACCCAGTACTTC
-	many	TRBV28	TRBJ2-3	CACLGATSTDTQYF	TGTGCCTGCCTGGGAGCGACTAGCACAGATACGCAGTATTTT
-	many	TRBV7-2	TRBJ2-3	CASSLGLGGASTDTQYF	TGTGCCAGCAGCTTAGGTTTGGGGGGGGCTAGCACAGATACGCAGTATTTT
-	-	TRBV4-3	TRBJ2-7	CASSQDSQSYEQYF	TGCGCCAGCAGCCAAGACAGCCAGTCCTACGAGCAGTACTTC